These T cell receptor beta chains were read from a single sample in a study of T cell responses to AZD1222 COVID-19 vaccine. Repertoires were generated with immunoSEQ multiplex PCR, while TCRdb's copy carries only in-frame clones and drops some. The table has around 130,000 clones, about nine tenths seen once. The specimen was peripheral blood, collected on day 0 of MenACWY control vaccination. The receptors here all came from an adult in good health. CDR3s include the opening cysteine and the closing phenylalanine or tryptophan. The D gene is left open where the match is weak. Only some rows state a clone size, as once, few, many or a class for expanded clones.

cdr3_aa: CASSGGVPGHEQYF
cdr3_nt: TGTGCCAGCAGTGGGGGGGTCCCGGGCCACGAGCAGTACTTC
j_call: TRBJ2-7
d_call: TRBD2
cdr3_length: 14
clone_size: NA
v_call: TRBV28

cdr3_aa: CASSQDSGTLSSGANVLTF
cdr3_nt: TGTGCCAGCAGCCAAGATTCGGGAACATTATCCTCTGGGGCCAACGTCCTGACTTTC
j_call: TRBJ2-6
d_call: NA
cdr3_length: 19
clone_size: NA
v_call: TRBV4-2

cdr3_aa: CASRSGTVQETQYF
cdr3_nt: TGTGCCAGCAGGAGTGGGACAGTTCAAGAGACCCAGTACTTC
j_call: TRBJ2-5
d_call: TRBD1
cdr3_length: 14
clone_size: NA
v_call: TRBV2

cdr3_aa: CASRSQGGEKLFF
cdr3_nt: TGTGCCAGCAGGTCTCAGGGGGGTGAAAAACTGTTTTTT
j_call: TRBJ1-4
d_call: TRBD1
cdr3_length: 13
clone_size: NA
v_call: TRBV2

cdr3_aa: CASSFPTSGRLMGEQYF
cdr3_nt: TGTGCCAGCAGTTTCCCAACTAGCGGGAGACTGATGGGCGAGCAGTACTTC
j_call: TRBJ2-7
d_call: TRBD2
cdr3_length: 17
clone_size: NA
v_call: TRBV28

cdr3_aa: CATSDPRRNNEQFF
cdr3_nt: TGTGCCACCAGTGACCCTAGGCGGAACAATGAGCAGTTCTTC
j_call: TRBJ2-1
d_call: NA
cdr3_length: 14
clone_size: once
v_call: TRBV24-1

cdr3_aa: CASALSHGELFF
cdr3_nt: TGTGCTAGTGCCCTTAGCCACGGGGAGCTGTTTTTT
j_call: TRBJ2-2
d_call: NA
cdr3_length: 12
clone_size: few
v_call: TRBV12-5

cdr3_aa: CASSSSVGRERTQYF
cdr3_nt: NA
j_call: TRBJ2-3
d_call: NA
cdr3_length: 15
clone_size: once
v_call: TRBV28

cdr3_aa: CASSLFSEKLFF
cdr3_nt: TGTGCCAGCAGCTTATTTTCTGAAAAACTGTTTTTT
j_call: TRBJ1-4
d_call: NA
cdr3_length: 12
clone_size: NA
v_call: TRBV7-9

cdr3_aa: CSASSRGMAGELFF
cdr3_nt: TGCAGTGCTAGTAGCAGGGGTATGGCCGGGGAGCTGTTTTTT
j_call: TRBJ2-2
d_call: NA
cdr3_length: 14
clone_size: NA
v_call: TRBV20-1

cdr3_aa: CAWSVGRTGSSYNEQFF
cdr3_nt: TGTGCCTGGAGTGTAGGGAGGACTGGCAGCTCCTACAATGAGCAGTTCTTC
j_call: TRBJ2-1
d_call: NA
cdr3_length: 17
clone_size: once
v_call: TRBV30

cdr3_aa: CAITSGTSAHGEQFF
cdr3_nt: TGCGCCATCACTTCCGGGACTAGCGCCCACGGTGAGCAGTTCTTC
j_call: TRBJ2-1
d_call: TRBD2
cdr3_length: 15
clone_size: once
v_call: TRBV10-2

cdr3_aa: CAWSLSGTDTQYF
cdr3_nt: TGTGCCTGGAGTCTTAGCGGCACAGATACGCAGTATTTT
j_call: TRBJ2-3
d_call: NA
cdr3_length: 13
clone_size: NA
v_call: TRBV30

cdr3_aa: CASSQDRAPYEQYF
cdr3_nt: TGCGCCAGCAGCCAGGACAGGGCCCCCTACGAGCAGTACTTC
j_call: TRBJ2-7
d_call: TRBD1
cdr3_length: 14
clone_size: few
v_call: TRBV4-1

cdr3_aa: CASSEGQVYEQYF
cdr3_nt: TGTGCCAGCAGTGAGGGACAGGTCTACGAGCAGTACTTC
j_call: TRBJ2-7
d_call: TRBD1
cdr3_length: 13
clone_size: NA
v_call: TRBV2

cdr3_aa: CASSIEGGRLSNQPQHF
cdr3_nt: TGTGCCAGTAGTATAGAAGGGGGACGCCTTAGCAATCAGCCCCAGCATTTT
j_call: TRBJ1-5
d_call: NA
cdr3_length: 17
clone_size: NA
v_call: TRBV19

cdr3_aa: CASSHNSGTGERKLFF
cdr3_nt: TGTGCCAGCAGCCACAACTCCGGGACAGGGGAGAGGAAACTGTTTTTT
j_call: TRBJ1-4
d_call: TRBD1
cdr3_length: 16
clone_size: NA
v_call: TRBV3-1/TRBV3-2

cdr3_aa: CASSRVGQQETQYF
cdr3_nt: TGTGCCAGCAGCCGGGTTGGACAGCAAGAGACCCAGTACTTC
j_call: TRBJ2-5
d_call: NA
cdr3_length: 14
clone_size: once
v_call: TRBV5-4

cdr3_aa: CASGTANSGNTIYF
cdr3_nt: TGTGCCAGCGGGACGGCTAACTCTGGAAACACCATATATTTT
j_call: TRBJ1-3
d_call: NA
cdr3_length: 14
clone_size: NA
v_call: TRBV28

cdr3_aa: CASSPDRGRAYEQYF
cdr3_nt: TGTGCCAGCAGCCCAGACCGGGGGAGGGCCTACGAGCAGTACTTC
j_call: TRBJ2-7
d_call: TRBD2
cdr3_length: 15
clone_size: NA
v_call: TRBV9

cdr3_aa: CASSASGSPETQYF
cdr3_nt: TGTGCCAGCAGTGCCAGCGGGAGCCCTGAGACCCAGTACTTC
j_call: TRBJ2-5
d_call: TRBD2
cdr3_length: 14
clone_size: NA
v_call: TRBV28

cdr3_aa: CASSTASGAYNEQFF
cdr3_nt: TGTGCCAGCAGCACCGCTAGCGGGGCCTACAATGAGCAGTTCTTC
j_call: TRBJ2-1
d_call: TRBD2
cdr3_length: 15
clone_size: NA
v_call: TRBV9

cdr3_aa: CASSQEATSDSPLHF
cdr3_nt: TGCGCCAGCAGCCAAGAGGCGACTTCGGATTCACCCCTCCACTTT
j_call: TRBJ1-6
d_call: NA
cdr3_length: 15
clone_size: NA
v_call: TRBV4-1

cdr3_aa: CASSLATSGFYNEQFF
cdr3_nt: TGTGCCAGCAGCTTGGCCACTAGCGGGTTTTACAATGAGCAGTTCTTC
j_call: TRBJ2-1
d_call: TRBD2
cdr3_length: 16
clone_size: NA
v_call: TRBV5-6

cdr3_aa: CASSLDQTNSPLHF
cdr3_nt: TGTGCCAGCAGTTTAGATCAGACTAATTCACCCCTCCACTTT
j_call: TRBJ1-6
d_call: NA
cdr3_length: 14
clone_size: NA
v_call: TRBV28

cdr3_aa: CASSQYTASYEQYF
cdr3_nt: TGTGCCAGCAGCCAATACACGGCTTCCTACGAGCAGTACTTC
j_call: TRBJ2-7
d_call: NA
cdr3_length: 14
clone_size: NA
v_call: TRBV14

cdr3_aa: CASSSQGNTIYF
cdr3_nt: TGTGCCAGCAGCAGTCAAGGAAACACCATATATTTT
j_call: TRBJ1-3
d_call: NA
cdr3_length: 12
clone_size: NA
v_call: TRBV12-3/TRBV12-4

cdr3_aa: CASGLAPRGETQYF
cdr3_nt: TGTGCTAGTGGTTTGGCCCCCCGCGGGGAGACCCAGTACTTC
j_call: TRBJ2-5
d_call: NA
cdr3_length: 14
clone_size: NA
v_call: TRBV12-5

cdr3_aa: CASTFGETGHSPLHF
cdr3_nt: TGTGCCAGTACCTTTGGTGAAACGGGGCATTCACCCCTCCACTTT
j_call: TRBJ1-6
d_call: NA
cdr3_length: 15
clone_size: few
v_call: TRBV19

cdr3_aa: CASRPREAYGYTF
cdr3_nt: TGTGCCAGCAGGCCCAGGGAGGCCTATGGCTACACCTTC
j_call: TRBJ1-2
d_call: NA
cdr3_length: 13
clone_size: NA
v_call: TRBV12-3/TRBV12-4

cdr3_aa: CASSPGDRGDEQYF
cdr3_nt: TGCGCCAGCAGCCCCGGGGACAGGGGCGACGAGCAGTACTTC
j_call: TRBJ2-7
d_call: TRBD1
cdr3_length: 14
clone_size: NA
v_call: TRBV5-1

cdr3_aa: CASSSIRGLADEQYF
cdr3_nt: TGTGCCAGCAGCTCCATTCGCGGACTAGCGGACGAGCAGTACTTC
j_call: TRBJ2-7
d_call: TRBD2
cdr3_length: 15
clone_size: NA
v_call: TRBV11-2

cdr3_aa: CAWAAGNEQFF
cdr3_nt: TGTGCCTGGGCCGCTGGGAATGAGCAGTTCTTC
j_call: TRBJ2-1
d_call: NA
cdr3_length: 11
clone_size: NA
v_call: TRBV30

cdr3_aa: CASSSLDQDEKLFF
cdr3_nt: TGTGCCAGCAGCTCTCTTGACCAGGATGAAAAACTGTTTTTT
j_call: TRBJ1-4
d_call: NA
cdr3_length: 14
clone_size: NA
v_call: TRBV5-5

cdr3_aa: CASSLVSETEAFF
cdr3_nt: TGCGCCAGCAGCTTGGTATCGGAGACTGAAGCTTTCTTT
j_call: TRBJ1-1
d_call: NA
cdr3_length: 13
clone_size: NA
v_call: TRBV5-1

cdr3_aa: CASSPTPDTQYF
cdr3_nt: TGTGCCAGCAGTCCCACGCCAGATACGCAGTATTTT
j_call: TRBJ2-3
d_call: NA
cdr3_length: 12
clone_size: once
v_call: TRBV28

cdr3_aa: CSGRDTQETQYF
cdr3_nt: TGCAGCGGCCGGGACACGCAAGAGACCCAGTACTTC
j_call: TRBJ2-5
d_call: NA
cdr3_length: 12
clone_size: NA
v_call: TRBV29-1

cdr3_aa: CASILTGTGQPQHF
cdr3_nt: TGTGCCAGCATCCTTACGGGGACGGGTCAGCCCCAGCATTTT
j_call: TRBJ1-5
d_call: NA
cdr3_length: 14
clone_size: NA
v_call: TRBV7-2

cdr3_aa: CASSPRTGSYGYTF
cdr3_nt: TGTGCCAGTAGTCCTCGGACAGGGAGCTATGGCTACACCTTC
j_call: TRBJ1-2
d_call: TRBD1
cdr3_length: 14
clone_size: NA
v_call: TRBV19

cdr3_aa: CASSLVGTGTYGYTF
cdr3_nt: TGTGCCAGCAGCTTAGTGGGGACAGGGACCTATGGCTACACCTTC
j_call: TRBJ1-2
d_call: TRBD1
cdr3_length: 15
clone_size: NA
v_call: TRBV7-9

cdr3_aa: CASNEGGLGYEQYF
cdr3_nt: TGTGCCAGCAACGAGGGAGGTTTGGGCTACGAGCAGTACTTC
j_call: TRBJ2-7
d_call: NA
cdr3_length: 14
clone_size: NA
v_call: TRBV27

cdr3_aa: CTSSPSLSYEQYF
cdr3_nt: TGCACCAGCAGCCCCTCTCTCTCCTACGAGCAGTACTTC
j_call: TRBJ2-7
d_call: NA
cdr3_length: 13
clone_size: NA
v_call: TRBV1

cdr3_aa: CASIPQVGNTEQFF
cdr3_nt: TGTGCCAGCATTCCACAGGTGGGGAATACGGAGCAGTTCTTC
j_call: TRBJ2-1
d_call: NA
cdr3_length: 14
clone_size: NA
v_call: TRBV6-5

cdr3_aa: CASSFVSGGRFRSGANVLTF
cdr3_nt: TGCGCCAGCAGCTTTGTCTCGGGGGGGCGTTTTAGGTCTGGGGCCAACGTCCTGACTTTC
j_call: TRBJ2-6
d_call: TRBD2
cdr3_length: 20
clone_size: NA
v_call: TRBV4-1

cdr3_aa: CATTDPGQGRTDTQYF
cdr3_nt: TGTGCCACCACCGACCCGGGACAGGGGAGGACAGATACGCAGTATTTT
j_call: TRBJ2-3
d_call: TRBD1
cdr3_length: 16
clone_size: NA
v_call: TRBV19

cdr3_aa: CARGQGDSTEAFF
cdr3_nt: TGTGCCAGAGGACAGGGGGACAGCACTGAAGCTTTCTTT
j_call: TRBJ1-1
d_call: TRBD1
cdr3_length: 13
clone_size: once
v_call: TRBV9

cdr3_aa: CASSYLGPLGEKQYF
cdr3_nt: TGTGCCAGCAGTTACCTAGGCCCCTTGGGAGAGAAGCAGTACTTC
j_call: TRBJ2-7
d_call: NA
cdr3_length: 15
clone_size: NA
v_call: TRBV6-5

cdr3_aa: CASSIGTAREADTQYF
cdr3_nt: TGTGCCAGTAGTATAGGGACCGCCCGCGAGGCAGATACGCAGTATTTT
j_call: TRBJ2-3
d_call: NA
cdr3_length: 16
clone_size: NA
v_call: TRBV19

cdr3_aa: CASSRQWTDTEAFF
cdr3_nt: TGTGCCAGCAGCCGACAGTGGACGGACACTGAAGCTTTCTTT
j_call: TRBJ1-1
d_call: NA
cdr3_length: 14
clone_size: NA
v_call: TRBV28

cdr3_aa: CASSHGSGARISTDTQYF
cdr3_nt: TGTGCCAGCAGCCACGGTAGCGGCGCCAGGATTAGCACAGATACGCAGTATTTT
j_call: TRBJ2-3
d_call: NA
cdr3_length: 18
clone_size: NA
v_call: TRBV7-8

cdr3_aa: CASSRTGRQYEQYF
cdr3_nt: TGTGCCAGCAGTAGGACTGGCCGTCAGTACGAGCAGTACTTC
j_call: TRBJ2-7
d_call: NA
cdr3_length: 14
clone_size: NA
v_call: TRBV6-6

cdr3_aa: CASSQGDNYGYTF
cdr3_nt: TGTGCCAGCAGCCAGGGGGACAACTATGGCTACACCTTC
j_call: TRBJ1-2
d_call: TRBD1
cdr3_length: 13
clone_size: NA
v_call: TRBV28

cdr3_aa: CSVAGRQGFYEQYF
cdr3_nt: TGCAGCGTGGCGGGGCGGCAGGGCTTCTACGAGCAGTACTTC
j_call: TRBJ2-7
d_call: NA
cdr3_length: 14
clone_size: NA
v_call: TRBV29-1

cdr3_aa: CASSLDRGGETQYF
cdr3_nt: TGTGCCAGCAGCTTAGATCGAGGCGGAGAGACCCAGTACTTC
j_call: TRBJ2-5
d_call: NA
cdr3_length: 14
clone_size: NA
v_call: TRBV11-2

cdr3_aa: CASRKTTGLGTEAFF
cdr3_nt: TGTGCCAGCAGGAAAACGACAGGGCTCGGCACTGAAGCTTTCTTT
j_call: TRBJ1-1
d_call: TRBD1
cdr3_length: 15
clone_size: NA
v_call: TRBV6-5